This is a list of T cell receptor beta chains from one sample in a study of OX40 agonist ivuxolimab in advanced cancers. Sequencing was performed with immunoSEQ multiplex PCR; in TCRdb, only in-frame clones are kept and a portion is missing. Seen here are about 77,000 clones, about 85% observed once, and the top ten hold 0.6% to 0.8%. Material: CD4+ or CD8+ T cells sorted from blood, obtained in a trial of the OX40 agonist ivuxolimab. The receptors derive from an adult with an advanced solid tumor such as melanoma, head and neck, liver or kidney cancer. The CDR3 runs from the conserved cysteine through the conserved F or W. A D gene is named only where the DNA matches it firmly. Clone size is given for some rows only: seen once, a few or many times, or a class if the clone is expanded.

CDR3,DNA,D,J,size,V
CASSLAWGQGAEQYF,TGTGCCAGCAGCTTAGCCTGGGGACAGGGCGCCGAGCAGTACTTC,TRBD1,TRBJ2-7,once,TRBV7-9
CASSPGQGNQPQHF,TGTGCCAGCTCACCGGGACAGGGCAATCAGCCCCAGCATTTT,TRBD1,TRBJ1-5,NA,TRBV18
CASSYSPGNTIYF,TGTGCCAGCAGTTACTCGCCCGGAAACACCATATATTTT,NA,TRBJ1-3,NA,TRBV6-5
CSAPFQGAGETQYF,TGCAGCGCACCTTTCCAGGGGGCGGGCGAGACCCAGTACTTC,TRBD1,TRBJ2-5,few,TRBV29-1
CASSQDLLVVGTDTQYF,TGCGCCAGCAGCCAAGATCTTCTAGTGGTGGGCACAGATACGCAGTATTTT,NA,TRBJ2-3,NA,TRBV4-3
CARSPLGRGDTEAFF,TGTGCCCGCTCCCCCCTAGGCCGAGGGGACACTGAAGCTTTCTTT,NA,TRBJ1-1,few,TRBV30
CASSQDTGAAAFF,TGCGCCAGCAGCCAAGATACTGGCGCGGCTGCTTTCTTT,NA,TRBJ1-1,NA,TRBV4-3
CASSPGTGGIQPQHF,TGTGCCAGCAGTCCTGGGACAGGGGGCATTCAGCCCCAGCATTTT,TRBD1,TRBJ1-5,NA,TRBV6-6
CASSGQGGNQPQHF,TGTGCCAGTAGTGGGCAGGGTGGCAATCAGCCCCAGCATTTT,NA,TRBJ1-5,NA,TRBV19
CASRGVGSTNEKLFF,TGTGCCAGCAGGGGGGTTGGGTCAACTAATGAAAAACTGTTTTTT,NA,TRBJ1-4,NA,TRBV7-2
CASSVDQASYNEQFF,TGTGCCAGCAGCGTAGACCAGGCCTCTTACAATGAGCAGTTCTTC,NA,TRBJ2-1,few,TRBV9
CASSTGRRVEKLFF,TGTGCCAGCAGCACCGGGCGGAGGGTTGAAAAACTGTTTTTT,NA,TRBJ1-4,NA,TRBV7-2
CASMNATGNYGYTF,TGTGCCAGCATGAACGCGACAGGGAATTATGGCTACACCTTC,TRBD1,TRBJ1-2,NA,TRBV6-5